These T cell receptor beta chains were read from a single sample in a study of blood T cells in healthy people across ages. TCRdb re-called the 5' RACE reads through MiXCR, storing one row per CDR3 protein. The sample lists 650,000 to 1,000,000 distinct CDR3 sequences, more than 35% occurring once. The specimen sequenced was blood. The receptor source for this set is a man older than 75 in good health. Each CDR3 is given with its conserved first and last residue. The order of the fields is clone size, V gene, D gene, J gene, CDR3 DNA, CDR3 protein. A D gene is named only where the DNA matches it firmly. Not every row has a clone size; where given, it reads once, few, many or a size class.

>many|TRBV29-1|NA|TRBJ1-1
TGCAGCGTCGAGGACTTACAGTCCACTGAAGCTTTCTTT
CSVEDLQSTEAFF
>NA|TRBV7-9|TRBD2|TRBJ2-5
TGTGCCAGCAGCCCGGGACTAGGGCTCCAAGAGACCCAGTACTTC
CASSPGLGLQETQYF
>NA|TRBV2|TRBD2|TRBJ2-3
TGTGCCAGCAGACGACTAGCGGGAGGCCGGGGAGATACGCAGTATTTT
CASRRLAGGRGDTQYF
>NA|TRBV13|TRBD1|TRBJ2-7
TGTACCAGCAGCTTAGGACAGGGGACTTACAATGAGCAGTACTTC
CTSSLGQGTYNEQYF
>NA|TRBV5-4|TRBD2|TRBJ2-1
TGTGCCAGCAGCAACGGGACTAGCGTGTACAATGAGCAGTTCTTC
CASSNGTSVYNEQFF
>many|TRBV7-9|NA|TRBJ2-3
TGTGCCAGCAGCCCACCCGACAGCCTATGGACCTATACGCAGTATTTT
CASSPPDSLWTYTQYF
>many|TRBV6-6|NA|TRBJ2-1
TGTGCCAGCAAACCACCCGGGATGAGCTCCTACAATGAGCAGTTCTTC
CASKPPGMSSYNEQFF
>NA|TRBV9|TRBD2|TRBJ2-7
TGTGCCAGCAGCGTAGCGGGGGGAGAATACAATGAGCAGTACTTC
CASSVAGGEYNEQYF
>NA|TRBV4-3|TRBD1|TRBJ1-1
TGCGCCAGCAGCCAAAAGGGGGCGGCGGACACTGAAGCTTTCTTT
CASSQKGAADTEAFF
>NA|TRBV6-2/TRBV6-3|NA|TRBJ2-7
TGTGCCAGCAGTTCAATCAGGACTGGGGGCGAGCAGTACTTC
CASSSIRTGGEQYF
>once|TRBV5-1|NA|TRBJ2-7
TGCGCCAGCAGCTTAGGGCCGATTGGGGGCTCCCACAATGAGCAGTACTTC
CASSLGPIGGSHNEQYF
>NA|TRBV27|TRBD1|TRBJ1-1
TGTGCCAGCAGTTGCGTAGGGGGCGCCAAGGCTTTCTTT
CASSCVGGAKAFF
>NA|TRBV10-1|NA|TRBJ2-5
TGCGCCAGCAGTGAGGGGCAGGGTGGGAAGGAGACCCAGTACTTC
CASSEGQGGKETQYF
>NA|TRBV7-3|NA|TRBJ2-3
TGTGCCAGCAGCTTAATAGGGCCTACGGCGGATACGCAGTATTTT
CASSLIGPTADTQYF
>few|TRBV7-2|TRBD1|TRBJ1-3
TGTGCCAGCAGCCACGACAGGGCTGGAAACACCATATATTTT
CASSHDRAGNTIYF
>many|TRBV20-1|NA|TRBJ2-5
TGCAGTGCTGGTGGACAGAACCAAGAGACCCAGTACTTC
CSAGGQNQETQYF
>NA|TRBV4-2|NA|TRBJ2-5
TGTGCCAGCAGCCAAGGGGGAACAGGGCGCCAAGAGACCCAGTACTTC
CASSQGGTGRQETQYF
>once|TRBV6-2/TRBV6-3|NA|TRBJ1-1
TGTGCCAGCAGTTACTCGGCAGCTCGACCCCGGTTTTCCACTGAAGCTTTCTTT
CASSYSAARPRFSTEAFF
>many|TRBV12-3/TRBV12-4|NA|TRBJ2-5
TGTGCCAGCAGCCGTACGGGGTCAGAGACCCAGTACTTC
CASSRTGSETQYF
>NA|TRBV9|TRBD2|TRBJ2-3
TGTGCCAGCAGCGTAGAGCGGGGCGAAGCAGATACGCAGTATTTT
CASSVERGEADTQYF
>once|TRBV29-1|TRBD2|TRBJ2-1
TGCAGCGTTGATGGGACTAGCGGGAGGGCCTTAAAAGGCAATGAGCAGCTCTTC
CSVDGTSGRALKGNEQLF
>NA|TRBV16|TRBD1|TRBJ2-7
TGTGCCAGCAGCCGGGGGGCAGGGGGCGCCTCCTACGAGCAGTACTTC
CASSRGAGGASYEQYF
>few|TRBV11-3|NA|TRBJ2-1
TGTGCCAGCAGCATACGTAGTTCCTACAATGAGCAGTTCTTC
CASSIRSSYNEQFF
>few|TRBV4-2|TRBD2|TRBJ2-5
TGTGCCAGCAGCTCCCGACTAGCGGGAGATTACAATGAGCAGTACTTC
CASSSRLAGDYNEQYF
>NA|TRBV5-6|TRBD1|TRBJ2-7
TGTGCCAGCAGCCGCGGGACAGGGCTCTACGAGCAGTACTTC
CASSRGTGLYEQYF
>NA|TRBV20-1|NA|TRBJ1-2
TGTAGACCATCAGGGACGGGGGGAATCGGCTACACCTTC
CRPSGTGGIGYTF
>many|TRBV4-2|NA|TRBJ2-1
TGTGCCAGCAGCCAGGACCGGGACCTTCTTAGCAGTGAGCAGTTCTTC
CASSQDRDLLSSEQFF
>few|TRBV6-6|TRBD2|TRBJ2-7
TGTGCCAGCAGTTACTCCTCTAGCGGGCCTAACGAGCAGTACTTC
CASSYSSSGPNEQYF
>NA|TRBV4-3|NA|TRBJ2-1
TGCGCCAGCAGCCAAGATCTGCAGGGATATGAGCAGTTCTTC
CASSQDLQGYEQFF
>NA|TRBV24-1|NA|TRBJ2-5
TGTGCCACCAGTGTCCGGGACGGATGGTACCAAGAGACCCAGTACTTC
CATSVRDGWYQETQYF
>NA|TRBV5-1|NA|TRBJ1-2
TGCGCCAGCAGGCCAGTAATAGGGGAAAGTAATGGCTACACCTTC
CASRPVIGESNGYTF
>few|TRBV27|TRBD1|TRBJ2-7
TGTGCCAGCAGTCCCGATCGACAGGGTATCGGCGAGCAGTACTTC
CASSPDRQGIGEQYF
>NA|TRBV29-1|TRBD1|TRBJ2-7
TGCAGCGTTGAAGAGCCACAGGGGGCCGACTACGAGCAGTACTTC
CSVEEPQGADYEQYF
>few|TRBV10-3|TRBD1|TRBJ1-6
TGTGCCATCAGCTCGAGACAGGGTAGTAATTCACCCCTCCACTTT
CAISSRQGSNSPLHF
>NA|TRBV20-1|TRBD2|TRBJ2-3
TGCAGTGCTAGAGACCTGGATGCGGGAGGGCCGGTAGATACGCAGTATTTT
CSARDLDAGGPVDTQYF
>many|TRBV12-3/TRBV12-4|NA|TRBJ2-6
TGTGCCAGCAGTTTTTCCATCGCTGGGGCCAACGTCCTGACTTTC
CASSFSIAGANVLTF
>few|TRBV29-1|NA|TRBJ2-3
TGCAGCGTTGGTGCCCCTGGCGGGACTCCCACAGATACGCAGTATTTT
CSVGAPGGTPTDTQYF
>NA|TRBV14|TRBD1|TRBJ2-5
TGTGCCAGCAGCCAATTGGGACAGGGGAGATCGGAGACCCAGTACTTC
CASSQLGQGRSETQYF
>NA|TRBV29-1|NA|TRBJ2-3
TGCAGCGTTGGGGACATCTTTGGGACAGATACGCAGTATTTT
CSVGDIFGTDTQYF
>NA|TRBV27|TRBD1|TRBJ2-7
TGTGCCAGCGCAATCGGGACAGGGTATCACGAGCAGTACTTC
CASAIGTGYHEQYF
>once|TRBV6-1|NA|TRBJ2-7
TGTGCCAGCAGTGAAGGGACGGGAAGCTCCTACGAGCGGTACTTC
CASSEGTGSSYERYF
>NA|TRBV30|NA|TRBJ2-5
TGTGCCTGGAGGATTGGAGAGACCCAGTACTTC
CAWRIGETQYF
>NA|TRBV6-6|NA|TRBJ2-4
TGTGCCAGCAGTCCCGAGATCGGGGAGCAGTACTTC
CASSPEIGEQYF
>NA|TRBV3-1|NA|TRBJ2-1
TGTGCCAGCAGCCCCGGGGACGAAATGGGCTACAATGAGCAGTTCTTC
CASSPGDEMGYNEQFF
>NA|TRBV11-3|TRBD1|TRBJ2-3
TGTGCCAGCAGCCCTCCGGGACAGGGGGCAGATACGCAGTATTTT
CASSPPGQGADTQYF
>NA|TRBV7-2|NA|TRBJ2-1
TGTGCCAGCAGCTTAAAGTTAGTCCTAGAAGTCGGGTGGGAGCAGTTCTTC
CASSLKLVLEVGWEQFF
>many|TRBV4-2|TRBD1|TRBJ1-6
TGTGCCAGCAGCCAACCAGGGGGCTCCGATACACCCCTCCACTTT
CASSQPGGSDTPLHF
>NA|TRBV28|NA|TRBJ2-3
TGTGCCAGCAGTTTAGCGGAGTTAACAGATACGCAGTATTTT
CASSLAELTDTQYF
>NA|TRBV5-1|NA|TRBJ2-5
TGCGCCAGCAGCTTGGTGGCGGTGAAAGGCAATGAGCAGTACTTC
CASSLVAVKGNEQYF
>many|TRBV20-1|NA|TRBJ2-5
TGCAGTGCTAGGGCAGAAGAGACCCAGTACTTC
CSARAEETQYF
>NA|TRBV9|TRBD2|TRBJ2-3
TGTGCCAGCAGCGTATCAGCTAGCGGGCGTAGCACAGATACGCAGTATTTT
CASSVSASGRSTDTQYF
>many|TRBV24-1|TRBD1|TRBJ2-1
TGTGCCACCAACAAACAGGGGGACACGTTCTTC
CATNKQGDTFF
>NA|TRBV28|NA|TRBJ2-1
TGTGCCAGCAGTATACGAGGAGGGACCCGCAATGAGCAGTTCTTC
CASSIRGGTRNEQFF
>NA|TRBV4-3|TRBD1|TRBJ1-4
TGCGCCAGCAGCCAAGTACAGGGGCCGGCGGGCGAACTGTTTTTT
CASSQVQGPAGELFF
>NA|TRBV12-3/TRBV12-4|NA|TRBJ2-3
TGTGCCAGCATTAGGGCTAGCACAGATACGCAGTATTTT
CASIRASTDTQYF
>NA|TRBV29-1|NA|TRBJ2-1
TGCAGCGTCGTTGGGAGGGAGCAGTTCTTC
CSVVGREQFF
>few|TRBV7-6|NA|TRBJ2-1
TGTGCCAGCAGCATATCTAGGTACAATGAGCAGTTCTTC
CASSISRYNEQFF
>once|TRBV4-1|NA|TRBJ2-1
TGCGCCAGCAGCCAATTGCGGGGCGCGGGCTACAATGAGCAGTTCTTC
CASSQLRGAGYNEQFF
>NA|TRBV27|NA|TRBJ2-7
TGTGCCAGCAGTTTGTTAGGGGGAGAGGCCTGCGAGCAGTACTTC
CASSLLGGEACEQYF